These 28 T cell receptor beta chains came from one sample sequenced in a study of CD8 T cells in Susac syndrome. RNA was extracted with the RNeasy kit, and a quantity of 0.5 to 1 ug was reverse transcribed using random hexamers. TCRdb reprocessed the immunoSEQ multiplex PCR reads via MiXCR and lists one record per CDR3 protein. This sample carries some 300,000 distinct CDR3 sequences, 75% to 90% of them seen once, and the ten largest clones take 0.18%. Material: CD8+ T cells from PBMCs. The receptors here all came from a human donor with multiple sclerosis.

The chain is built from TRBV9 and TRBJ2-5; tentatively, D is TRBD1 or TRBD2 (5 bases each). CDR3 size: 15 residues. Trimming took 0 bases from V and 7 from J, leaving 16 bases between them. Germline assignment: CDR1 SGDLS and CDR2 YYNGEE. CDR3 DNA sequence: TGTGCCAGCAGCGTAGGACCGGGACCGGACGGGACCCAGTACTTC. It is translated as CASSVGPGPDGTQYF. The variable domain in full, with the rest retrieved from reference TRBV9 and TRBJ2-5, is DSGVTQTPKHLITATGQRVTLRCSPRSGDLSVYWYQQSLDQGLQFLIQYYNGEERAKGNILERFSAQQFPDLHSELNLSSLELGDSALYFCASSVGPGPDGTQYFGPGTRLLVL.

The chain has TRBV3-1 and TRBJ1-1; the D is unclear. CDR3 size: 17 residues. V lost 0 bases and J lost 2, with 16 bases in between. Germline V CDR1 and CDR2: LGHDT, YNNKEL (reference sequence). CDR3 in amino acids: CASSQDLIVRVNTEAFF. In nucleotides, the CDR3 is TGTGCCAGCAGCCAAGATCTAATCGTGAGGGTCAACACTGAAGCTTTCTTT.

The CDR3 protein is CASSLSLPGEQYF. As DNA, the CDR3 is TGTGCCAGCAGCTTAAGCCTCCCGGGGGAGCAGTACTTC. The chain employs TRBV7-3 and TRBJ2-7, with D tentatively TRBD2 (5 bases). Looked up from germline, CDR1 is SGHTA and CDR2 is FQGTGA. The CDR3 runs to 13 residues. The V end was cut by 1 base, the J end by 7 bases, with 11 bases between.

V gene TRBV29-1 combines with J gene TRBJ2-7, with 8 bases lining up with TRBD1. V dropped 7 bases and J dropped 6; count of bases not matched to a gene: 11. The CDR3 sequence is 13 residues long. CDR1 is SQVTM, CDR2 ANQGSEA, per germline. Here the CDR3 DNA reads TGCAGCGGATCTGTACAGGGGGTGGGCGAGCAGTACTTC. Its protein product is CSGSVQGVGEQYF.

This clonotype appeared once. The gene calls are TRBV29-1 and TRBJ1-1, with 8 nucleotides matching TRBD1. Germline V CDR1 and CDR2: SQVTM, ANQGSEA. V shed 4 bases, J shed 7 bases, and the junction held 14 bases outside the gene matches. CDR3 length equals 15 residues. The DNA of the CDR3 is TGCAGCGTTGCCTATCCAACGGACAGGGCGGTTGAAGCTTTCTTT. Residues: CSVAYPTDRAVEAFF.

The genes are TRBV7-9 and TRBJ2-3; the match to TRBD2 covers 10 bases. The CDR3 totals 16 residues. V shed 1 base, J shed 6 bases, and the junction held 7 bases outside the gene matches. Germline loops: CDR1 SEHNR, CDR2 FQNEAQ (reference sequence). CDR3 sequence (DNA): TGTGCCAGCAGCTTAGTTGGACTAGCGGCCCCGGATACGCAGTATTTT. It codes for CASSLVGLAAPDTQYF.

V and J are TRBV9 and TRBJ1-1, with unresolved D. The CDR3 is 14 amino acids. The V and J ends lost 6 bases and 7 bases respectively, with 19 bases between them. Germline loops: CDR1 SGDLS, CDR2 YYNGEE. In DNA, the CDR3 is TGTGCCAGCACCCCCGTCGGGGTTCCAAGTGAAGCTTTCTTT. Its translation: CASTPVGVPSEAFF.

The chain combines TRBV29-1 with TRBJ2-2; 8 bases align to TRBD1. CDR1 and CDR2 (germline): SQVTM, ANQGSEA. CDR3 size: 15 residues. V shed 5 bases, J shed 6 bases, and the junction held 11 bases outside the gene matches. CDR3 region: CSVQKTGARSGELFF. The DNA for the CDR3 is TGCAGCGTTCAAAAGACAGGGGCGCGTTCCGGGGAGCTGTTTTTT.

This chain links TRBV11-2 with TRBJ2-7; TRBD2 might be the D (6 bases). Germline CDR1 SGHAT, CDR2 FQNNGV. This CDR3 comprises 16 residues. The germline V and J ends were trimmed by 0 bases and 5 bases, with 17 bases remaining between them. CDR3 bases: TGTGCCAGCAGCTTAGATGAGAGGGGTAGCGGTGACGAGCAGTACTTC. It specifies CASSLDERGSGDEQYF.

The CDR3 region is CASSEEVAGSYEQYF. The CDR3, as DNA: TGTGCCAGCAGTGAAGAAGTGGCAGGCTCCTACGAGCAGTACTTC. The rearrangement joins TRBV6-1 to TRBJ2-7; D call uncertain. Germline-derived CDR1 and CDR2 are MNHNS and SASEGT. The CDR3 totals 15 residues. The germline V and J ends were trimmed by 1 base and 0 bases, with 10 bases remaining between them.

The V gene is TRBV4-3, the J gene TRBJ1-5; 9 bases fit TRBD1. The length of the CDR3 is 17 residues. The V and J ends lost 0 bases and 7 bases, in that order; junction bases with no gene match: 10. Germline-derived CDR1 and CDR2 are LGHNA and YSLEER. This CDR3 reads CASSQDAPGQGGQPQHF. CDR3 sequence (DNA): TGCGCCAGCAGCCAAGACGCCCCGGGACAGGGAGGACAGCCCCAGCATTTT.

The chain has TRBV19 and TRBJ2-3, with 8 bases that match TRBD1. V shed 10 bases and J 1 base; nucleotides not matched to a gene: 4. The CDR3 loop spans 13 amino acids. In germline, CDR1 is LNHDA, CDR2 SQIVND (reference sequence). The CDR3, as DNA: TGTGCCACAAAGACAGGGGGCACAGATACGCAGTATTTT. Its translation: CATKTGGTDTQYF.

V usage is TRBV19 and J usage is TRBJ2-3; possible D gene TRBD2, 6 bases. This CDR3 is built from 14 residues. The V gene's germline CDR1 is LNHDA and CDR2 SQIVND (reference sequence). V lost 3 bases and J lost 5, with 12 bases in between. CDR3 DNA sequence: TGTGCCAGTAGTATCGTGACTAGTGGAGATACGCAGTATTTT. Amino acid sequence: CASSIVTSGDTQYF.

The rearrangement uses TRBV15 and TRBJ2-1; TRBD2 aligns across 11 bases. Germline assignment: CDR1 LNHNV and CDR2 YYDKDF (reference sequence). V trimming: 8 bases; J trimming: 1 base; junction bases outside the gene matches: 22. The CDR3 loop spans 21 amino acids. Here the CDR3 reads CATESGWGISGRAGSYNEQFF. CDR3 nucleotides: TGTGCCACCGAATCTGGCTGGGGTATTAGCGGGAGGGCCGGGTCCTACAATGAGCAGTTCTTC.

This clonotype was seen only a few times. The V gene is TRBV9, the J gene TRBJ2-2; TRBD1 agrees at 9 bases. The trim removed 4 bases at V and 5 bases at J, leaving 3 bases unmatched. Germline values: CDR1 SGDLS, CDR2 YYNGEE. This CDR3 comprises 14 residues. The CDR3 DNA is TGTGCCAGCAGCCCCGGACAGGGGACCGGGGAGCTGTTTTTT. It specifies CASSPGQGTGELFF.

A word on this clonotype: Germline and junction disagree at one end, which may indicate a read error. The chain joins TRBV12-3 or TRBV12-4 to TRBJ2-1; the match to TRBD2 covers 11 bases. The CDR3 is 15 residues long. The CDR3 loop is CASSLAGGPVHEQFF. The DNA for the CDR3 is TGTGCCAGCAGTCTAGCGGGGGGCCCCGTCCATGAGCAGTTCTTC.

V gene TRBV28 combines with J gene TRBJ2-1; D perhaps matches TRBD2 (5 bases). This CDR3 region has 13 residues. Trimming stripped 5 bases from V and 5 bases from J, with 10 bases between. Per the germline V gene, CDR1 is MDHEN and CDR2 is SYDVKM. CDR3 coding DNA: TGTGCCAGCAGTCGCCTGCGGGACAATGAGCAGTTCTTC. Translated, it gives CASSRLRDNEQFF.

This clonotype was observed a handful of times. V is TRBV7-9 and J is TRBJ2-1; unclear D gene. The CDR3 contains 13 residues. Per the germline V gene, CDR1 is SEHNR and CDR2 is FQNEAQ (reference sequence). The V and J ends lost 5 bases and 7 bases respectively, with 12 bases between them. The CDR3 bases are TGTGCCAGCAGCCCTACACCTTCGAATGAGCAGTTCTTC. This sequence encodes CASSPTPSNEQFF.

This chain joins TRBV4-3 and TRBJ1-6, with D uncertain. Trimming cost V 0 bases and J 7 bases, with 19 bases left between them. CDR1 LGHNA and CDR2 YSLEER come from the germline V gene. The CDR3 length is 18 residues. CDR3 DNA sequence: TGCGCCAGCAGCCAAGATGTCCCGGGATCCACGGGGAATTCACCCCTCCACTTT. Residues: CASSQDVPGSTGNSPLHF.

This rearrangement joins TRBV12-3 or TRBV12-4 to TRBJ1-2, with 7 nucleotides matching TRBD1. The CDR3 runs 15 residues. With V trimmed by 6 bases and J by 4 bases, 11 bases remained unmatched. CDR3 loop: CASSNRGVLVYGYTF. The DNA of the CDR3 is TGTGCCAGCAGCAACAGGGGCGTGTTGGTCTATGGCTACACCTTC.

The chain is built from TRBV27 and TRBJ1-2; 7 positions agree with TRBD1. The germline V gene encodes CDR1 MNHEY and CDR2 SMNVEV (reference sequence). This CDR3 spans 14 amino acids. The J segment lost 7 bases and the V segment lost 8 bases, leaving 13 bases of the junction unmatched. The CDR3: CASRPPDRVGGYTF. CDR3 DNA sequence: TGTGCCAGCCGACCACCCGACAGGGTCGGTGGCTACACCTTC.

This chain uses TRBV27 with TRBJ1-5, with 8 bases that match TRBD1. V gave up 6 bases and J gave up 3 bases; unmatched junction bases: 7. The CDR3 runs 15 residues. Germline V gene data show CDR1 as MNHEY and CDR2 as SMNVEV (reference sequence). The CDR3 DNA reads TGTGCCAGCAGCGACAGGGGCTCACTCAATCAGCCCCAGCATTTT. As protein: CASSDRGSLNQPQHF.

The chain recombines TRBV7-9 with TRBJ1-2; 8 nucleotides match TRBD1. CDR3 length: 15 amino acids. V shed 1 base and J 8 bases; nucleotides not matched to a gene: 9. Germline-derived CDR1 and CDR2 are SEHNR and FQNEAQ (reference sequence). The CDR3 spells CASSLGEGQVGGYTF. In DNA form, the CDR3 reads TGTGCCAGCAGCTTAGGGGAGGGACAGGTCGGCGGCTACACCTTC.

The chain recombines TRBV2 with TRBJ2-7; D is possibly TRBD1 (5 bases). This CDR3 comprises 10 residues. The V end lost 6 bases, the J end lost 5 bases, and 5 bases lay between the germline ends. Germline-derived CDR1 and CDR2 are SNHLY and FYNNEI. CDR3 sequence: CASRDNEQYF. The CDR3 nucleotides are TGTGCCAGCAGGGACAACGAGCAGTACTTC.

The rearrangement links TRBV29-1 to TRBJ2-1; 7 positions agree with TRBD1. Germline CDR1 and CDR2: SQVTM and ANQGSEA. Trimming cost V 0 bases and J 8 bases; bases outside gene matches: 13. The CDR3 contains 16 residues. The CDR3 DNA reads as TGCAGCGTTGAAGAGACTGGGACAGCCCGTGAGGATGAGCAGTTCTTC. Amino acid sequence: CSVEETGTAREDEQFF.

The chain employs TRBV28 and TRBJ2-7; no clear D. Germline-derived CDR1 and CDR2 are MDHEN and SYDVKM. This CDR3 is built from 15 residues. The ends were cut back, 4 bases at V and 3 bases at J, with 16 bases in the middle. The CDR3 loop is CASSSNILEGYEQYF. For the CDR3, the DNA is TGTGCCAGCAGTTCAAATATTCTAGAAGGCTACGAGCAGTACTTC. The variable domain in full, with the rest retrieved from reference TRBV28 and TRBJ2-7, is DVKVTQSSRYLVKRTGEKVFLECVQDMDHENMFWYRQDPGLGLRLIYFSYDVKMKEKGDIPEGYSVSREKKERFSLILESASTNQTSMYLCASSSNILEGYEQYFGPGTRLTVT.

The rearrangement uses TRBV5-5 and TRBJ2-1, with a possible D match to TRBD2 (6 bases). Germline-derived CDR1 and CDR2 are SGHKS and YYEKEE (reference sequence). This CDR3 has 12 residues. V was shortened by 2 bases and J by 10 bases, with 10 bases between the two germline ends. The CDR3 region has the DNA TGTGCCAGCAGCTTTGGGGGGATCGAGCAGTTCTTC. This codes for CASSFGGIEQFF.

The chain links TRBV9 to TRBJ2-5; TRBD1 or TRBD2 may be the D gene (7 bases each). Germline-derived CDR1 and CDR2 are SGDLS and YYNGEE. The V end was cut by 3 bases, the J end by 5 bases, with 14 bases between. This CDR3 is 14 amino acids long. The DNA for the CDR3 is TGTGCCAGCAGCGCATCAGGGGGGGACGAGACCCAGTACTTC. It codes for CASSASGGDETQYF.